The source of this TCR beta chain is a study of identical twins' blood T cells. Findings and limits, study-wide: Twins shared more top CDR3 clonotypes than unrelated donors did. V gene usage reportedly matched far better within twin pairs than unrelated donors.

In this sample, this clonotype turned up a few times. Its antigen is undetermined. Donors were six healthy women in three monozygous twin pairs. Both ends of each TCR cDNA library bore sample-specific barcodes. One entry per CDR3 protein results from TCRdb running MiXCR on the 5' RACE reads. The sample lists fewer than 450,000 distinct CDR3 sequences; more than 25% were seen once. The CDR3 is made up of 11 amino acids. V was pared by 2 bases and J by 8 bases, with 4 bases between. Germline CDR1 reads SEHNR; CDR2 reads FQNEAQ (reference sequence). This receptor was obtained from a woman aged 18 to 50 in good health. The sequenced sample consisted of PBMCs. The chain is built from TRBV7-9 and TRBJ2-1; D uncertain. CDR3 sequence (DNA): TGTGCCAGCAGCTTAATCGATGAGCAGTTCTTC. Its translation is CASSLIDEQFF. Based on the CDR3 plus reference TRBV7-9 and TRBJ2-1, the full variable domain is DTGVSQNPRHKITKRGQNVTFRCDPISEHNRLYWYRQTLGQGPEFLTYFQNEAQLEKSRLLSDRFSAERPKGSFSTLEIQRTEQGDSAMYLCASSLIDEQFFGPGTRLTVL.